This T cell receptor beta chain stems from a study of response to subunit inactivated influenza vaccine. From the RT-PCR reads, TCRdb called clonotypes with MiXCR, one entry per CDR3 protein. The sample shows just under 550,000 distinct CDR3 sequences, approximately 20% of them seen only once. This clonotype appeared many times. J lost 2 bases, V lost 5 bases, and 5 bases had no gene match. The V gene's germline CDR1 is SGHAT and CDR2 FQNNGV. The CDR3 covers 14 residues. The sample also formed part of further work on T cells expressing NK-cell markers. That report notes: Production of TCR beta cDNA relied on 5'RACE template switching with UMIs.

The rearrangement joins TRBV11-2 to TRBJ2-7; 8 nucleotides align to TRBD1. Sequenced here: CD4+ T cells sorted from PBMCs, sampled about 11 days after vaccination. The TCR was taken from a man between 45 and 60 years old who received an inactivated influenza vaccine. The CDR3: CASSAGTGTYEQYF. The CDR3 nucleotides are TGTGCCAGCAGCGCCGGGACAGGAACCTACGAGCAGTACTTC.